The entry below gives a single T cell receptor beta chain sequence along with its context. The antigen it recognizes is unknown. Qualities for individual bases were not recorded, and no much larger clone is one base off. This entry is derived from a study of Ad26.COV2.S vaccination and SARS-CoV-2 variants listed by TCRdb under 2021. In terms of the full investigation: Vaccine-arm donors came from COV1001, a multicentre, randomized, double-blind, placebo-controlled phase I-IIa trial of Ad26.COV2.S in healthy adults. The specificity and breadth of SARS-CoV-2-reactive T cell receptors after Ad26.COV2.S vaccination were assessed by TCRbeta repertoire sequencing. Investigators remained blinded to trial group allocation during experiments and outcome assessment. Trial participants were randomized into five groups of five: low-dose or high-dose Ad26.COV2.S given once or twice, or placebo on both occasions. Dosing of Ad26.COV2.S was intramuscular, at either 5x10^10 or 1x10^11 viral particles, delivered as one shot or as two shots spaced 56 days apart. A total of around 32 samples were included in the TCR-sequenced set, comprising around 19 Ad26.COV2.S vaccine recipients, 5 placebo recipients and 8 SARS-CoV-2 convalescent individuals.

V is clipped by 3 bases and J by 5 bases, and the sequence between their germline boundaries is 19 bases long. As encoded in the germline V gene, CDR1 is LGHNA while CDR2 is YNFKEQ. The CDR3 measures 16 amino acids from cysteine to phenylalanine. Only CDR3 DNA remains: 48 bases, in frame from the first base. The treatment or condition label, as the study defines it: roughly 18 received Ad26.COV2.S at low or high dose, single or two shots; roughly 5 received placebo; per-sample allocation not given. For vaccine and placebo recipients, the sequenced repertoires came from samples collected on day 63 after the first injection. Cohort 1b enrolled about two dozen adults aged 18-55 years at a single site in Boston, USA, between 29 July and 7 August 2020. Ad26.COV2.S consisted of a replication-incompetent adenovirus type 26 vector by which a prefusion-stabilized SARS-CoV-2 spike protein from the original Wuhan strain was expressed.

The immunoSEQ Assay was the method used to sequence TCRbeta CDR3 regions. After extraction, genomic DNA underwent amplification by bias-controlled multiplex PCR, followed by high-throughput sequencing. On the study's bioinformatics: Collapsing and filtering of sequences were performed to quantify the absolute abundance of each unique TCRbeta CDR3 region. T cell fraction was estimated by normalizing TCRbeta template counts to usable DNA, which was measured by amplifying reference genes present in all nucleated cells. Repertoire TCRs were annotated as SARS-CoV-2-specific when V gene, CDR3 amino acid sequence and J gene were exactly matched to a known reactive TCR set. The reference SARS-CoV-2 TCR set was derived from MIRA and filtered for enrichment in COVID-19-positive ImmuneCODE repertoires, a step that removed public or cross-reactive TCRs. Based on the MIRA antigens, annotated TCRs were further analysed at the level of specific ORF or position within ORF. Depth was the summed frequency of annotated unique rearrangements, while breadth was defined as annotated unique rearrangements over total unique productive rearrangements. TCR breadth was compared between groups using two-sided Wilcoxon rank-sum tests. TCRdb holds this immuneACCESS table with in-frame rearrangements only. Some clones are missing; in checked studies, unresolved V genes explain under half, and the rest has no known cause. V and J calls and clone size follow that table, whereas D and trimming were derived from the DNA. The sample contains roughly 400,000 clones, about nine tenths of them found a single time. The ten largest make up less than 2% of the sample.

Broad study findings and their caveats: Non-spike TCR breadth was comparable between vaccine and placebo recipients, consistent with the vaccine containing only spike. Ad26.COV2.S recipients had higher spike-specific TCR breadth than placebo recipients (P = 0.0014). Substantial breadth of spike-specific CD8+ and CD4+ T cell responses was reported after vaccination. According to the authors, total T cell responses may have been underestimated by the TCR breadth and depth analyses. The study was not powered to compare responses between vaccine doses or regimens.

The specimen was peripheral blood, collected in a trial of Ad26.COV2.S vaccine versus placebo. The chain uses TRBV4-2 and TRBJ2-5, and possibly TRBD1, on 5 matching bases. This receptor was taken from a person between 18 and 59 years old who received the Ad26.COV2.S COVID-19 vaccine or a placebo. CDR3 region: CASSQVVYRPKETQYF. The nucleotides read TGTGCCAGCAGCCAGGTAGTATACAGGCCGAAGGAGACCCAGTACTTC.